This T cell receptor (beta chain) appears in the sequencing data of a study of cytotoxic CD8 clonotypes in ibrutinib-treated CLL. Study-level points and caveats: Private clonotypes, not public ones, expanded at ibrutinib response.

The CDR3 runs to 15 residues. In germline, CDR1 is LNHDA, CDR2 SQIVND (reference sequence). Only in-frame clones appear in the TCRdb table, and some are missing; sequencing was by immunoSEQ multiplex PCR. The profile shows about 130,000 clones, about 85% of them singletons. As to this clone: What it binds is unknown. At one boundary the junction diverges from the germline segment, which might be a read error.

This sample comprised PBMCs, obtained after 24 months of ibrutinib treatment. The TCR originated in a human donor with chronic lymphocytic leukemia. V and J are TRBV19 and TRBJ1-2; D is possibly TRBD1 (5 bases). The DNA for the CDR3 is TGTGCCAGTAGTAAAAACGGGGATCGCCAGGGCACGTCTGCCTTC. Translated, it gives CASSKNGDRQGTSAF.